This is a list of T cell receptor beta chains from one sample in a study of OX40 agonist ivuxolimab in advanced cancers. The data were produced by immunoSEQ multiplex PCR, yet TCRdb's version contains in-frame clones alone and is incomplete. The data hold about 94,000 clones, with approximately 89% observed a single time. The sample here was CD4+ or CD8+ T cells sorted from blood, taken in a trial of the OX40 agonist ivuxolimab. These receptors were collected from an adult with an advanced solid tumor such as melanoma, head and neck, liver or kidney cancer. CDR3s include the opening cysteine and the closing phenylalanine or tryptophan.

cdr3_aa v_call
CASRGTLQLDTEAFF TRBV6-5
CASGEERGADTQYF TRBV2
CASSLSSEQYF TRBV5-1
CASQSGQNTEAFF TRBV19
CASSGTVMNTEAFF TRBV25-1
CASSSSGLVTDTQYF TRBV11-2
CASSLDPRPAVVEKLFF TRBV5-1
CASSLMGRDTDTQYF TRBV7-3
CASSLHRCGREHQPQHF TRBV7-2
CAWSGAGGETQYF TRBV30
CASSRLVPGEQYF TRBV6-6
CASSLRLAGPYEQYF TRBV7-2
CASSSDRAGGPTDTQYF TRBV11-1
CASSLSRGGGELFF TRBV11-2
CAWKITGASEPYEQYF TRBV30